This T cell receptor (beta chain) was obtained from a study of shared clonotypes between healthy human individuals. In the naive CD8 group, cells lacked CD45RO and were positively selected for CCR7, so terminally differentiated effector memory CD45RA+ cells were left out. Trimming removed 0 bases from V and 6 bases from J; junction bases left unmatched: 6. The CDR3 has 16 residues. Germline V gene lookup returns CDR1 SEHNR and CDR2 FQNEAQ (reference sequence). The assay was immunoSEQ multiplex PCR, and TCRdb's table has in-frame clones only and misses some. The sample includes about 2.1 million clones, over 85% of them seen just once.

Sequencing was carried out using naive CD8+ T cells from PBMCs. This chain uses TRBV7-9 with TRBJ2-1, with 9 bases fitting TRBD2. The sequence derives from a man between 18 and 29 years old in good health. Some clones in this sample may be carry-over from other donors' samples. DNA of the CDR3: TGTGCCAGCAGCTTAGCCCGGGTAGCGGGAGTCAATGAGCAGTTCTTC. Translation gives CASSLARVAGVNEQFF.